These T cell receptor beta chains were read from a single sample in a study of cytomegalovirus exposure and HLA in healthy donors. TCRdb's table, derived via immunoSEQ multiplex PCR, lists solely in-frame clones and lacks some. Of 130,000 or so clones in the sample, around 92% are singletons; the top ten hold about 3.5%. Source material: PBMCs. Every receptor here comes from a young man in good health and CMV-seronegative. Each CDR3 is given with its conserved first and last residue. D genes are given only for firm matches. Not every row has a clone size; where given, it reads once, few, many or a size class.

V gene	clone size	J gene	D gene	CDR3 protein	CDR3 DNA
TRBV11-3	NA	TRBJ2-2	NA	CASSPFAGNTGELFF	TGTGCCAGCAGCCCGTTCGCAGGGAACACCGGGGAGCTGTTTTTT
TRBV29-1	NA	TRBJ1-3	NA	CSVGGRAGNTIYF	TGCAGCGTTGGAGGCAGGGCTGGAAACACCATATATTTT
TRBV11-2	NA	TRBJ1-4	TRBD1	CASSSQGGGAPNEKLFF	TGTGCCAGCAGCTCCCAGGGGGGAGGCGCTCCTAATGAAAAACTGTTTTTT
TRBV7-8	NA	TRBJ2-1	TRBD2	CASSFQLAGGVNEQFF	TGTGCCAGCAGCTTCCAACTAGCGGGGGGCGTCAATGAGCAGTTCTTC
TRBV7-8	NA	TRBJ2-7	NA	CASSRTGRAYEQYF	TGTGCCAGCAGCAGGACAGGGAGGGCCTACGAGCAGTACTTC
TRBV29-1	NA	TRBJ1-1	TRBD1	CSVEDRGRGRWGTEAFF	TGCAGCGTTGAAGATCGTGGCAGGGGGCGCTGGGGAACTGAAGCTTTCTTT
TRBV14	NA	TRBJ1-6	TRBD1	CASSPLEGQINSPLHF	TGTGCCAGCAGCCCCCTAGAGGGACAGATTAATTCACCCCTCCACTTT
TRBV6-5	NA	TRBJ1-1	NA	CASTLESNTEAFF	TGTGCCAGCACCCTGGAGTCGAACACTGAAGCTTTCTTT
TRBV4-1	once	TRBJ1-3	NA	CASSQPRLVSGNTIYF	TGCGCCAGCAGCCAGCCGCGCTTGGTGTCTGGAAACACCATATATTTT
TRBV2	NA	TRBJ1-2	NA	CASRQNYGYTF	TGTGCCAGCAGGCAGAACTATGGCTACACCTTC
TRBV9	NA	TRBJ2-7	TRBD2	CASSVASGGYYEQYF	TGTGCCAGCAGCGTAGCTAGCGGGGGATACTACGAGCAGTACTTC
TRBV7-9	NA	TRBJ1-6	NA	CASSPARNSPLHF	TGTGCCAGCAGCCCAGCGAGGAATTCACCCCTCCACTTT
TRBV15	NA	TRBJ2-1	TRBD2	CATSGLALYNEQFF	TGTGCCACCAGCGGACTAGCCCTATACAATGAGCAGTTCTTC
TRBV6-5	NA	TRBJ2-3	NA	CASTQRRVPDTQYF	TGTGCCAGCACCCAACGAAGAGTCCCAGATACGCAGTATTTT
TRBV29-1	NA	TRBJ2-6	NA	CSVETGPSSGANVLTF	TGCAGCGTTGAGACAGGCCCGAGCTCTGGGGCCAACGTCCTGACTTTC
TRBV10-3	once	TRBJ1-1	NA	CAISDPGWARSNTEAFF	TGTGCCATCAGTGATCCGGGGTGGGCCCGATCGAACACTGAAGCTTTCTTT
TRBV28	NA	TRBJ1-4	TRBD1	CASRSPTGNEKLFF	TGTGCCAGCAGGTCACCGACAGGGAATGAAAAACTGTTTTTT
TRBV10-3	NA	TRBJ2-7	TRBD1	CAISEQDRGPYEQYF	TGTGCCATCAGTGAACAGGACAGGGGGCCATACGAGCAGTACTTC
TRBV15	NA	TRBJ2-1	TRBD2	CATSRPAGLVPEQFF	TGTGCCACCAGCAGACCCGCGGGACTAGTCCCTGAGCAGTTCTTC
TRBV5-6	NA	TRBJ1-1	NA	CASSLSGTNTEAFF	TGTGCCAGCAGCTTGAGCGGGACCAACACTGAAGCTTTCTTT
TRBV6-1	NA	TRBJ2-1	NA	CASSLNRLQYNEQFF	TGTGCCAGCAGCCTTAACAGGTTACAATACAATGAGCAGTTCTTC
TRBV4-1	NA	TRBJ1-5	NA	CASSQEAGFNQPQHF	TGCGCCAGCAGCCAAGAGGCAGGGTTCAATCAGCCCCAGCATTTT
TRBV28	once	TRBJ2-4	NA	CASSLEGSLAKNIQYF	TGTGCCAGCAGTTTAGAGGGCAGTTTAGCCAAAAACATTCAGTACTTC
TRBV29-1	NA	TRBJ2-7	TRBD1	CSVEHRGVSEQYF	TGCAGCGTTGAACACAGGGGCGTCTCCGAGCAGTACTTC
TRBV7-8	NA	TRBJ1-3	NA	CASSLQVLSGNTIYF	TGTGCCAGCAGCTTGCAGGTCCTCTCTGGAAACACCATATATTTT
TRBV2	NA	TRBJ1-1	NA	CASSEDGNRALQNTEAFF	TGTGCCAGCAGTGAAGACGGGAACAGGGCTTTACAAAACACTGAAGCTTTCTTT
TRBV19	NA	TRBJ2-7	NA	CASSIRQEPYEQYF	TGTGCCAGTAGTATCAGGCAGGAACCCTACGAGCAGTACTTC
TRBV7-2	NA	TRBJ2-5	NA	CASSSREARTQYF	TGTGCCAGCAGCTCGAGGGAAGCGCGGACCCAGTACTTC
TRBV5-6	NA	TRBJ2-5	TRBD1	CASSLGWTGMGGETQYF	TGTGCCAGCAGCTTGGGATGGACAGGGATGGGTGGGGAGACCCAGTACTTC
TRBV6-5	NA	TRBJ1-2	NA	CASSPVLAYGYTF	TGTGCCAGCAGCCCCGTCCTAGCGTATGGCTACACCTTC
TRBV4-3	NA	TRBJ2-3	NA	CASSQVGSGSTDTQYF	TGCGCCAGCAGCCAAGTAGGATCGGGTAGCACAGATACGCAGTATTTT
TRBV6-4	NA	TRBJ2-1	TRBD1	CASRAGQASYNEQFF	TGTGCCAGCAGAGCCGGACAGGCATCCTACAATGAGCAGTTCTTC
TRBV27	NA	TRBJ2-7	NA	CASSSPGQTDAYF	TGTGCCAGCAGTTCCCCTGGACAGACGGACGCGTACTTC
TRBV7-2	NA	TRBJ2-7	TRBD1	CASSLRTGKSLSYEQYF	TGTGCCAGCAGCTTAAGGACAGGGAAGTCCCTCTCCTACGAGCAGTACTTC
TRBV6-4	NA	TRBJ1-6	TRBD1	CASSDLTGGKGYNNSPLHF	TGTGCCAGCAGTGACCTGACAGGGGGCAAGGGTTATAATAATTCACCCCTCCACTTT
TRBV5-1	NA	TRBJ2-7	NA	CASSLAGVFEQYF	TGCGCCAGCAGCTTGGCCGGGGTGTTCGAGCAGTACTTC
TRBV19	NA	TRBJ1-1	NA	CASSSSGPIGDTEAFF	TGTGCCAGTAGTAGTTCCGGACCCATAGGGGACACTGAAGCTTTCTTT